The 32 T cell receptor beta chains reported below all come from one sample, sequenced in a study of patients and donors after allogeneic stem cell transplantation. TCRdb re-derived calls from the RT-PCR reads in MiXCR, one entry per CDR3 protein. In the table there are approximately 20,000 distinct CDR3 sequences, around 5% of which are singletons. Source material: blood, either unsorted or a sorted T cell fraction (not recorded which). These receptors all come from a human donor who was either an allogeneic HSCT recipient or a stem cell or donor lymphocyte infusion donor (not recorded which). It is not recorded whose cells these are; they may come from a transplant donor.

There are many counts of this clonotype. The chain recombines TRBV27 with TRBJ2-6; perhaps TRBD2 as D (5 bases). The CDR3 sequence is 21 residues long. With 2 bases removed from V and 0 bases from J, the gap between germline ends came to 23 bases. Germline V gene sequence: CDR1 MNHEY, CDR2 SMNVEV (reference sequence). CDR3 amino acids: CASSLKRISPFPHSGANVLTF. The CDR3 coding sequence is TGTGCCAGCAGTTTAAAGCGGATATCCCCCTTCCCCCACTCTGGGGCCAACGTCCTGACTTTC.

This clonotype was observed many times. The rearrangement uses TRBV20-1 and TRBJ2-7; TRBD2 might be the D (5 bases). The CDR3 extends over 14 amino acids. CDR1 is DFQATT, CDR2 SNEGSKA, per germline (reference sequence). V dropped 1 base and J dropped 3 bases, with 13 bases sitting between them. The CDR3 here is CSARVSRGDYEQYF. CDR3 sequence (DNA): TGCAGTGCTAGAGTCAGTCGGGGAGACTACGAGCAGTACTTC.

This clonotype was observed at least ten times. The V gene is TRBV6-1, the J gene TRBJ1-4, with D tentatively TRBD1 (6 bases). The CDR3 spans 14 residues. Trimming left V 6 bases short and J 8 bases short, with 16 bases between. The germline V gene has CDR1 MNHNS and CDR2 SASEGT. Here the CDR3 reads CASSGNRVSEKLFF. The CDR3 DNA is TGTGCCAGCAGCGGCAACAGGGTTAGCGAAAAACTGTTTTTT.

The V gene is TRBV18, the J gene TRBJ1-1; tentative D call: TRBD1 (5 bases). Germline loops: CDR1 KGHSH, CDR2 LQKENI. Trimming cost V 3 bases and J 6 bases, with 11 bases left between them. The CDR3 has 13 residues. This CDR3 reads CASSPGTRAEAFF. DNA for the CDR3: TGTGCCAGCTCACCTGGGACGAGGGCTGAAGCTTTCTTT.

This clonotype appeared many times. The V call is TRBV9, the J call TRBJ2-5; 9 positions agree with TRBD2. J gave up 4 bases and V 4 bases, and 11 bases lay outside the gene matches. This CDR3 is 16 amino acids long. In germline, CDR1 is SGDLS, CDR2 YYNGEE. CDR3 amino acids: CASSSPRREGSETQYF. CDR3 coding DNA: TGTGCCAGCAGCTCCCCCAGGCGGGAGGGGTCAGAGACCCAGTACTTC.

This clonotype was seen at least ten times. The rearrangement links TRBV5-4 to TRBJ1-2; D is ambiguous. The germline gives CDR1 SGHNT, CDR2 YYREEE (reference sequence). The germline V and J ends were trimmed by 4 bases and 4 bases, with 14 bases remaining between them. The CDR3 has 14 residues. CDR3 nucleotide sequence: TGTGCCAGCAGCAATATTACATCTTTCTATGGCTACACCTTC. It translates to CASSNITSFYGYTF.

This clonotype was recorded at least ten times. The chain combines TRBV28 with TRBJ2-6; weak D call: TRBD1 (6 bases). CDR1 MDHEN and CDR2 SYDVKM come from the germline V gene. The CDR3 has 18 amino acids. The germline V and J ends were trimmed by 5 bases and 4 bases, with 21 bases remaining between them. The CDR3 DNA sequence: TGTGCCAGCAGTACCGACAGGTATCTTTATAGGGGGGCCAACGTCCTGACTTTC. Protein sequence: CASSTDRYLYRGANVLTF.

This clonotype has a count of ten or more. The rearrangement joins TRBV20-1 to TRBJ1-5; 7 bases map to TRBD1. The ends lost 2 bases at V and 0 bases at J; junction bases unmatched: 7. The CDR3 runs 16 residues. The V gene's germline CDR1 is DFQATT and CDR2 SNEGSKA (reference sequence). This chain's CDR3 is CSARKTGIYSNQPQHF. CDR3 sequence (DNA): TGCAGTGCTAGAAAGACAGGGATCTATAGCAATCAGCCCCAGCATTTT.

This clonotype was recorded at least ten times. The rearrangement joins TRBV7-9 to TRBJ2-2; tentatively, D is TRBD2 (5 bases). Between the trimmed V and J ends, which lost 5 bases and 8 bases, there was a span of 18 bases. The CDR3 totals 15 residues. Germline V lookup: CDR1 SEHNR, CDR2 FQNEAQ (reference sequence). As DNA, the CDR3 is TGTGCCAGCAGCCCTTTGGCAGTGCGGGCTGGGGAGCTGTTTTTT. Its protein product is CASSPLAVRAGELFF.

This clonotype showed up many times. The gene calls are TRBV10-3 and TRBJ2-3; 7 nucleotides line up with TRBD2. V shed 10 bases and J 2 bases; nucleotides not matched to a gene: 6. This CDR3 contains 13 residues. CDR1 is ENHRY and CDR2 is SYGVKD in the germline V gene. The chain's CDR3 is CATGGTNTDTQYF. The DNA for the CDR3 is TGTGCCACCGGGGGGACTAACACAGATACGCAGTATTTT.

This clonotype occurred many times. V gene TRBV29-1 combines with J gene TRBJ2-7, with 8 bases aligning to TRBD2. CDR1 is SQVTM, CDR2 ANQGSEA, per germline. This CDR3 has 15 amino acids. J gave up 0 bases and V 3 bases, and 7 bases lay outside the gene matches. CDR3 nucleotide sequence: TGCAGCGTTGATAATTCGGGAGGGAGCTCCTACGAGCAGTACTTC. Translating it yields CSVDNSGGSSYEQYF.

The chain has TRBV6-6 and TRBJ1-5, with 7 bases aligning to TRBD1. The CDR3 totals 13 residues. V gave up 8 bases and J gave up 5 bases; unmatched junction bases: 6. Per germline, CDR1 MNHNY and CDR2 SVGAGI (reference sequence). CDR3 residues: CASGTVGDQPQHF. The CDR3 DNA reads TGTGCCAGCGGGACAGTAGGGGATCAGCCCCAGCATTTT.

The sample holds many counts of this clonotype. The V gene is TRBV7-9, the J gene TRBJ1-2; 9 bases fit TRBD1. The CDR3 is made up of 14 amino acids. The germline V gene encodes CDR1 SEHNR and CDR2 FQNEAQ (reference sequence). After removal of 6 bases from V and 2 bases from J, the junction contained 4 bases not matched to a gene. For the CDR3, the DNA is TGTGCCAGCAGGCCCGGGACAGGGAACTATGGCTACACCTTC. Translated, it gives CASRPGTGNYGYTF.

The rearrangement links TRBV18 to TRBJ2-7, with TRBD2 matching 7 bases. CDR3 length: 15 residues. Germline V gene lookup returns CDR1 KGHSH and CDR2 LQKENI. The junction had 11 bases not matched to a gene; V was cut back by 3 bases and J by 6 bases. The CDR3 DNA reads as TGTGCCAGCTCACCCTTCCGGACTAGAGAGGGCGAGCAGTACTTC. This codes for CASSPFRTREGEQYF.

In this sample, this clonotype is medium-sized. The genes are TRBV15 and TRBJ2-1; D not resolved. The V gene lost 0 bases and the J gene lost 0 bases, with 18 bases spanning the gap. This CDR3 comprises 19 residues. From germline, CDR1 is LNHNV and CDR2 YYDKDF (reference sequence). The CDR3 DNA sequence: TGTGCCACCAGCAGAGATAAGGTTCCAGCAACGAGCTCCTACAATGAGCAGTTCTTC. Its translation is CATSRDKVPATSSYNEQFF.

The chain joins TRBV7-9 to TRBJ2-7, with D tentatively TRBD1 (6 bases). The CDR3 runs to 17 residues. Deletions cut 5 bases from V and 3 bases from J, with 23 bases between. Germline CDR1 is SEHNR and CDR2 is FQNEAQ (reference sequence). The CDR3 loop reads CASSQDRLKGMIYEQYF. CDR3 in DNA: TGTGCCAGCAGCCAAGACAGGTTAAAAGGTATGATCTACGAGCAGTACTTC.

The genes are TRBV9 and TRBJ2-7; D may correspond to TRBD1 or TRBD2 (5 bases each). Looked up from germline, CDR1 is SGDLS and CDR2 is YYNGEE. Trimming left V 0 bases short and J 3 bases short, with 13 bases between. This CDR3 is 15 amino acids long. CDR3: CASSVAAGDGYEQYF. The CDR3 region has the DNA TGTGCCAGCAGCGTAGCCGCTGGGGACGGCTACGAGCAGTACTTC.

This clonotype was recorded many times. The chain employs TRBV6-1 and TRBJ2-7; the D gene could be TRBD1 or TRBD2 (5 bases each). V lost 7 bases to trimming and J lost 0 bases, with 22 bases between them. Germline V gene data show CDR1 as MNHNS and CDR2 as SASEGT. This CDR3 is built from 17 residues. In DNA form, the CDR3 reads TGTGCCAGCAAGGTGGCAGGGAGCGAAAAGAGCTCCTACGAGCAGTACTTC. This codes for CASKVAGSEKSSYEQYF.

This clonotype was detected many times. The chain carries TRBV7-9 and TRBJ1-2, with 11 bases fitting TRBD1. V gave up 5 bases and J gave up 4 bases; unmatched junction bases: 3. CDR1 is SEHNR, CDR2 FQNEAQ, per germline (reference sequence). There are 14 residues in the CDR3. CDR3 sequence: CASSLDRGLYGYTF. The DNA for the CDR3 is TGTGCCAGCAGCCTGGACAGGGGGCTCTATGGCTACACCTTC.

This clonotype was found a few times. This rearrangement joins TRBV2 to TRBJ2-5; maybe TRBD2 (5 bases). Germline V gene data show CDR1 as SNHLY and CDR2 as FYNNEI. The germline V and J ends were trimmed by 6 bases and 5 bases, with 16 bases remaining between them. The CDR3 sequence is 14 residues long. The CDR3 reads CASRIRVRGETQYF. The DNA for the CDR3 is TGTGCCAGCAGAATTCGGGTGCGAGGGGAGACCCAGTACTTC. Complete variable domain (other parts from reference TRBV2 and TRBJ2-5): EPEVTQTPSHQVTQMGQEVILRCVPISNHLYFYWYRQILGQKVEFLVSFYNNEISEKSEIFDDQFSVERPDGSNFTLKIRSTKLEDSAMYFCASRIRVRGETQYFGPGTRLLVL.

This clonotype has a count of ten or more. The rearrangement links TRBV6-1 to TRBJ2-1; 7 bases match TRBD2. Germline-derived CDR1 and CDR2 are MNHNS and SASEGT. Trimming took 8 bases from V and 3 from J; bases not matched to a gene: 4. The CDR3 sequence is 13 residues long. The CDR3 bases are TGTGCCAGCGCCGGGACTAACTACAATGAGCAGTTCTTC. It encodes CASAGTNYNEQFF.

This rearrangement joins TRBV18 to TRBJ1-1, with D possibly matching TRBD1 (6 bases). Trimming shortened V by 3 bases and J by 3 bases, and 14 bases separated the two germline ends. The CDR3 is 15 amino acids. The germline V gene encodes CDR1 KGHSH and CDR2 LQKENI. The CDR3 bases are TGTGCCAGCTCACCTTGGAGGGCAGGGGACACTGAAGCTTTCTTT. This encodes CASSPWRAGDTEAFF.

This clonotype has only a few counts. This chain uses TRBV9 with TRBJ1-4; no definite D call. V was pared by 2 bases and J by 10 bases, with 12 bases between. There are 13 residues in the CDR3. Per the germline V gene, CDR1 is SGDLS and CDR2 is YYNGEE. The CDR3 protein is CASSVGGMGKLFF. For the CDR3, the DNA is TGTGCCAGCAGCGTTGGAGGGATGGGAAAACTGTTTTTT.

This clonotype was seen at least ten times. The V and J genes are TRBV28 and TRBJ2-1; D gene unclear. V shed 5 bases and J shed 7 bases, with 6 bases lying between them. The CDR3 runs 11 residues. CDR1 MDHEN and CDR2 SYDVKM come from the germline V gene. CDR3 DNA sequence: TGTGCCAGCAGTCGGCTGAATGAGCAGTTCTTC. This sequence encodes CASSRLNEQFF.

This clonotype was seen repeatedly, ten times or more. The DNA for the CDR3 is TGCAGTGCTAGAGATCGGTTGGCAGGCTGGGGCTACGAGCAGTACTTC. Translated, it gives CSARDRLAGWGYEQYF. This chain connects TRBV20-1 to TRBJ2-7, with no clear D. Trimming removed 0 bases from V and 3 bases from J, with 18 bases in between. The germline CDR1 and CDR2 sequences are DFQATT and SNEGSKA (reference sequence). The CDR3 runs 16 residues.

This clonotype was counted ten times or more. The chain couples TRBV10-3 to TRBJ2-1, with TRBD2 matching 7 bases. Unmatched junction bases numbered 9, after V lost 2 bases and J lost 2 bases. The CDR3 has 17 amino acids. CDR1 ENHRY and CDR2 SYGVKD come from the germline V gene. The CDR3 here is CAISEGGLAETYNEQFF. CDR3 in DNA: TGTGCCATCAGTGAGGGAGGGCTAGCGGAGACCTACAATGAGCAGTTCTTC.

This clonotype was picked up many times. V usage is TRBV9 and J usage is TRBJ2-3, with D perhaps assigned TRBD1 or TRBD2 (5 bases each). The V gene lost 2 bases and the J gene lost 1 base, with 11 bases spanning the gap. This CDR3 has 15 residues. Germline assignment: CDR1 SGDLS and CDR2 YYNGEE. The CDR3 DNA follows: TGTGCCAGCAGCGTCGGGGCCAGGGGCACAGATACGCAGTATTTT. Translating gives CASSVGARGTDTQYF.

At least ten counts were recorded for this clonotype. The chain combines TRBV5-1 with TRBJ2-3; D may correspond to TRBD1 or TRBD2 (5 bases each). Per the germline V gene, CDR1 is SGHRS and CDR2 is YFSETQ. This CDR3 has 13 residues. The V end was cut by 5 bases, the J end by 2 bases, with 9 bases between. The CDR3, as DNA: TGCGCCAGCAGGGGGGACCTCACAGATACGCAGTATTTT. Amino acids: CASRGDLTDTQYF.

The chain employs TRBV5-4 and TRBJ2-3, with a weak D call TRBD2 (5 bases). The CDR3 sequence is 15 residues long. V shed 0 bases and J shed 2 bases, with 10 bases lying between them. Per the germline V gene, CDR1 is SGHNT and CDR2 is YYREEE (reference sequence). The CDR3 nucleotides are TGTGCCAGCAGCTTGGAAACGGGGTCCACAGATACGCAGTATTTT. This sequence encodes CASSLETGSTDTQYF.

Many counts were recorded for this clonotype. The genes are TRBV24-1 and TRBJ2-7; TRBD1 matches 8 bases. The CDR3 runs to 16 residues. CDR1 is KGHDR and CDR2 is SFDVKD in the germline V gene. V shed 4 bases and J 4 bases; nucleotides not matched to a gene: 11. The CDR3 protein is CATSDNRQGAKYEQYF. CDR3 in DNA: TGTGCCACCAGTGACAATCGGCAGGGGGCGAAGTACGAGCAGTACTTC.

This clonotype was seen at least ten times. The genes are TRBV4-1 and TRBJ1-5; D remains ambiguous. CDR1 is MGHRA, CDR2 YSYEKL, per germline. CDR3 length: 14 residues. Trimming stripped 3 bases from V and 3 bases from J, with 9 bases between. The CDR3 DNA follows: TGCGCCAGCAGCCACGACCCAGACAATCAGCCCCAGCATTTT. This sequence encodes CASSHDPDNQPQHF.

This clonotype was observed many times. The genes are TRBV10-2 and TRBJ1-1, with D unclear. The length of the CDR3 is 13 residues. The germline gives CDR1 WSHSY, CDR2 SAAADI. The ends were cut back, 6 bases at V and 5 bases at J, with 13 bases in the middle. This CDR3 is CASSGLRGTEAFF. The CDR3 nucleotides read TGCGCCAGCAGCGGGCTCCGTGGGACTGAAGCTTTCTTT.